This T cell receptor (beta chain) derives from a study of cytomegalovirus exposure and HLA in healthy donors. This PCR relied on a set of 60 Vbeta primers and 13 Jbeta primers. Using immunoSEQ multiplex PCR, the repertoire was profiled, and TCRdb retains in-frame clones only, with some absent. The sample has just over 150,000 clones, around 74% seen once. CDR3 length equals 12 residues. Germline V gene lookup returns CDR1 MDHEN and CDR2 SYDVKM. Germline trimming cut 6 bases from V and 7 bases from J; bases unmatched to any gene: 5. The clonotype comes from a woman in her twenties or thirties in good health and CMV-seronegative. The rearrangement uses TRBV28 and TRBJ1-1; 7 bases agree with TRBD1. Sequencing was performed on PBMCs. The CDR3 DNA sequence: TGTGCCAGCAGGACAGGGCGCGGTGAAGCTTTCTTT. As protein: CASRTGRGEAFF.